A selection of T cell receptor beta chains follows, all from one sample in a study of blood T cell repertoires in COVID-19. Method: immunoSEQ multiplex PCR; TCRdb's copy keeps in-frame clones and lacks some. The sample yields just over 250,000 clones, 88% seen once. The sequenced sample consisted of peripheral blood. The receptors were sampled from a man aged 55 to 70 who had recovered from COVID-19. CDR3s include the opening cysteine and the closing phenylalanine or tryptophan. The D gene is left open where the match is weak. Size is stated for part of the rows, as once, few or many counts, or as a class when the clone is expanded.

TGTGCCAGCAGCTACGGACTAGCGGCCTCCTACGAGCAGTACTTC CASSYGLAASYEQYF TRBV3-1/TRBV3-2 - TRBJ2-7 TRBD2
TGTGCCAGTAGTACACGAGGACTTGCGAACACTGAAGCTTTCTTT CASSTRGLANTEAFF TRBV19 - TRBJ1-1 -
TGCGCCAGCAGCTCTGGAAGGACAGGTCCAGATACGCAGTATTTT CASSSGRTGPDTQYF TRBV5-1 - TRBJ2-3 TRBD1
TGTGCCAGCAGTAGGACTAGCGGGGGGAGCACAGATACGCAGTATTTT CASSRTSGGSTDTQYF TRBV6-6 - TRBJ2-3 TRBD2
TGTGCCAGCAGCAAAAAGGAGTTGATCATCAATCAGCCCCAGCATTTT CASSKKELIINQPQHF TRBV21-1 - TRBJ1-5 -
TGTGCCAGCGCCCCTGGGCCTACCAACACCGGGGAGCTGTTTTTT CASAPGPTNTGELFF TRBV5-8 - TRBJ2-2 -
TGTGCCAGCAGCTCTACCTTTTTAATGTACGGGTTGACTGAAAAACTGTTTTTT CASSSTFLMYGLTEKLFF TRBV7-2 - TRBJ1-4 -
TGTGCCAGCAGTAGGGACAGGGGCTACAATGAGCAGTTCTTC CASSRDRGYNEQFF TRBV6-5 - TRBJ2-1 TRBD1
TGCAGCGTTGAAACAGGGGAGGCCTATGGCTACACCTTC CSVETGEAYGYTF TRBV29-1 - TRBJ1-2 TRBD1
TGTGCCAGCAGCGTAGGGGCAGGGCTTAGCTCTGGAAACACCATATATTTT CASSVGAGLSSGNTIYF TRBV9 - TRBJ1-3 -
TGTGCCAGTGTGGGGGGAGTGAACACTGAAGCTTTCTTT CASVGGVNTEAFF TRBV19 - TRBJ1-1 -
TGTGCCAGCTCCCGCAACCCGGGACAGAGCTCTAACTATGGCTACACCTTC CASSRNPGQSSNYGYTF TRBV18 - TRBJ1-2 TRBD1
TGTGCCAGCAGCTTAGAAATCACCTACGAGCAGTACTTC CASSLEITYEQYF TRBV7-2 - TRBJ2-7 -
TGTGCCAGCAGCAATGACGTATTTGCGGAACTGTTTTTT CASSNDVFAELFF TRBV6-5 - TRBJ1-4 -
TGTGCCAGCTCACCACGGTACCAGGGAAATGAAAAACTGTTTTTT CASSPRYQGNEKLFF TRBV18 - TRBJ1-4 -
TGTGCCAGCAGTTACTCCCCCATATTCTCGGGGGGGGGCCGGGAGACCCAGTACTTC CASSYSPIFSGGGRETQYF TRBV6-2/TRBV6-3 - TRBJ2-5 TRBD2
TGTGCCAGCAGTCCCTCACAAAACACCGGGGAGCTGTTTTTT CASSPSQNTGELFF TRBV28 - TRBJ2-2 -
TGTGCCAGCAGCCGGGCGAGGGAAAACGAGCAGTACTTC CASSRARENEQYF TRBV5-7 - TRBJ2-7 -
TGTGCCAGCAGCTCCCGACAGCGCAACACCGGGGAGCTGTTTTTT CASSSRQRNTGELFF TRBV11-2 - TRBJ2-2 -
TGCGCCAGCGGTAGTAACACCGGGGAGCTGTTTTTT CASGSNTGELFF TRBV10-1 few TRBJ2-2 -
TGCGCCAGCAGCTTCCAGACTTTGAACACTGAAGCTTTCTTT CASSFQTLNTEAFF TRBV5-1 - TRBJ1-1 -
TGCGCCAGCACCAGGGGCGCTGGAACTAATGAAAAACTGTTTTTT CASTRGAGTNEKLFF TRBV5-1 - TRBJ1-4 -
TGTGCCAGCAGCCTCCGGGACAAGTTGGACGAGCAGTACTTC CASSLRDKLDEQYF TRBV11-1 few TRBJ2-7 -
TGTGCCAGCAGATCACAGGGGGGGAGCTCTGGCTACACCTTC CASRSQGGSSGYTF TRBV6-5 - TRBJ1-2 TRBD1
TGTGCCAGTAAGTACAGGGCTGGCCACGAGCAGTACTTC CASKYRAGHEQYF TRBV19 - TRBJ2-7 -
TGTGCCAGCATCCAACAACCCAATCAGCCCCAGCATTTT CASIQQPNQPQHF TRBV6-6 - TRBJ1-5 -